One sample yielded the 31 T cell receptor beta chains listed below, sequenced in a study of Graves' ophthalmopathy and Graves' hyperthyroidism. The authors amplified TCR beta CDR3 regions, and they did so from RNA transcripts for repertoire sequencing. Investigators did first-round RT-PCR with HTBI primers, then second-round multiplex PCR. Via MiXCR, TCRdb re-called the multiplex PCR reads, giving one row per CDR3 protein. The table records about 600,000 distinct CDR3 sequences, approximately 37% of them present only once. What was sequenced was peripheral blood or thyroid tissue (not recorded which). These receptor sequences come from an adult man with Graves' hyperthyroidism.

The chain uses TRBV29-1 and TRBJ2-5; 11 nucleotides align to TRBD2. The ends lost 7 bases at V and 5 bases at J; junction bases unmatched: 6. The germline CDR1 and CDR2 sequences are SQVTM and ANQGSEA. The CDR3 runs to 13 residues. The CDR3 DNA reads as TGCAGCGATACTAGCGGGAGTCGGGAGACCCAGTACTTC. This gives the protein CSDTSGSRETQYF.

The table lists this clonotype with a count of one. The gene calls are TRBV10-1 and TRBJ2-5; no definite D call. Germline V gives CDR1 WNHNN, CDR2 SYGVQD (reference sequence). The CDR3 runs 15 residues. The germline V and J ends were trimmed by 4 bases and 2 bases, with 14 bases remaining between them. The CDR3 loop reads CASSASPTYQETQYF. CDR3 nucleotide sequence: TGCGCCAGCAGTGCTAGTCCGACATATCAAGAGACCCAGTACTTC.

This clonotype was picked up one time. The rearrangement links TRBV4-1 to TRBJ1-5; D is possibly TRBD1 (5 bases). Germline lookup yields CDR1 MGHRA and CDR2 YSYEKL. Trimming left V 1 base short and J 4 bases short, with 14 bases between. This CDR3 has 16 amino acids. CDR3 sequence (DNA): TGCGCCAGCAGCCAAGCACATACAAGGGGAAATCAGCCCCAGCATTTT. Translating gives CASSQAHTRGNQPQHF.

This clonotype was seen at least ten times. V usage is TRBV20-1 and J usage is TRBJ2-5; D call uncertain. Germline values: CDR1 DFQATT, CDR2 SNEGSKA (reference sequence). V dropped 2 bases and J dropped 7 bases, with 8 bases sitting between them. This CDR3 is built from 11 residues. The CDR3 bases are TGCAGTGCTAGACCCCAGGTGACCCAGTACTTC. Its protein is CSARPQVTQYF.

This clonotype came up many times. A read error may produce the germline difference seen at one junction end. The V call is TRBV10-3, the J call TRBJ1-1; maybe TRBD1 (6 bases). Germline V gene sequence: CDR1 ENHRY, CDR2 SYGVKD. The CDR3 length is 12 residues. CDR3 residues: CAISDPGGALLF. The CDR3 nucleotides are TGTGCCATCAGTGACCCTGGGGGGGCGCTCCTCTTT.

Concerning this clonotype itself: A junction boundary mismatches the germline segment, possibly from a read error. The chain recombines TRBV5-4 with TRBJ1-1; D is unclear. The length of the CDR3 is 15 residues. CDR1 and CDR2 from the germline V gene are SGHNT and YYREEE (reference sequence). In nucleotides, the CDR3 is TGTACCAGCAGCTTCGCAGGTCGGGGAGGCACTGAAGCTTTCTTT. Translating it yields CTSSFAGRGGTEAFF.

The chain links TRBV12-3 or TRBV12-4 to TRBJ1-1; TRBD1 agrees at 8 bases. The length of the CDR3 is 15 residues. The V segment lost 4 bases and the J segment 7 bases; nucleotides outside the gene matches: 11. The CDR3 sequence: CASSYLRAGGLEAFF. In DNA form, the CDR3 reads TGTGCCAGCAGTTACTTGAGGGCAGGGGGCCTTGAAGCTTTCTTT.

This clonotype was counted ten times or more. For the CDR3, the DNA is TGCGCCAGCAGCCAAGCTTCAGGGTTCACTAATGAAAAACTGTTTTTT. The encoded protein is CASSQASGFTNEKLFF. The rearrangement uses TRBV4-1 and TRBJ1-4; D is possibly TRBD1 (5 bases). The length of the CDR3 is 16 residues. The germline V and J ends were trimmed by 1 base and 2 bases, with 11 bases remaining between them. Germline CDR1 MGHRA, CDR2 YSYEKL.

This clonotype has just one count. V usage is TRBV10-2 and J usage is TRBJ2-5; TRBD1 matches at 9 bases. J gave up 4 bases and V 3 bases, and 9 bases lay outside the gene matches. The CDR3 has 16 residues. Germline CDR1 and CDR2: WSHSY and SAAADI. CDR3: CASSDLRGQGRETQYF. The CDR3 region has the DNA TGCGCCAGCAGTGACCTCCGCGGACAGGGGAGAGAGACCCAGTACTTC.

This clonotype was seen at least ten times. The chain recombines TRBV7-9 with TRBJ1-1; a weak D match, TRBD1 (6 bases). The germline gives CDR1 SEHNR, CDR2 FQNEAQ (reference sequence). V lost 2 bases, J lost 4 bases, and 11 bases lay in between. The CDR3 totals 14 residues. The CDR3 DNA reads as TGTGCCAGCAGCTTATTCCAGGGGCCCACTGAAGCTTTCTTT. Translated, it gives CASSLFQGPTEAFF.

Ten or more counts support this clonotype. The CDR3 nucleotides read TGTGCCAGCAGCCCAGGACGGACTTCCTACGAGCAGTACTTC. Translating it yields CASSPGRTSYEQYF. The chain employs TRBV7-2 and TRBJ2-7; D perhaps matches TRBD2 (5 bases). The CDR3 totals 14 residues. Trimming took off 5 bases at V and 1 base at J, with 12 bases between the two ends. Germline V gives CDR1 SGHTA, CDR2 FQGNSA.

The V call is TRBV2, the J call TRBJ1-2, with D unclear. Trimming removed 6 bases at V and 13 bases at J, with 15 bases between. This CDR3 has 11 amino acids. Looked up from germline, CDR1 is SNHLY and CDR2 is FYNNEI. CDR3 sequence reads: CASSFSAGGTF. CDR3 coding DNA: TGTGCCAGCAGCTTTAGTGCGGGAGGCACCTTC.

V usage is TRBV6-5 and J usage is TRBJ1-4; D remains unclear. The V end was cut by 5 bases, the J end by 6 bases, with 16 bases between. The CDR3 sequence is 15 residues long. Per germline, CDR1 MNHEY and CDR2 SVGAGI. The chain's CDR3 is CASSELPGGDEKLFF. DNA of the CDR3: TGTGCCAGCAGTGAATTGCCAGGCGGGGATGAAAAACTGTTTTTT.

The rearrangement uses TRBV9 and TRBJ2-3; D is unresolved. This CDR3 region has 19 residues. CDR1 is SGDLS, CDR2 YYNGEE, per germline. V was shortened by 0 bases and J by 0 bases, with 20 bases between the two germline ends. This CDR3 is CASSVVGLGIVASTDTQYF. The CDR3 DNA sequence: TGTGCCAGCAGCGTAGTCGGGCTAGGCATCGTCGCTAGCACAGATACGCAGTATTTT.

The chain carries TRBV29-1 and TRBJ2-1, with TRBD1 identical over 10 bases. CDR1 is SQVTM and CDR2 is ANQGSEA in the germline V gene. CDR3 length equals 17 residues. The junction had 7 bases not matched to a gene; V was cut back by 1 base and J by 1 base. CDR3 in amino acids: CSVEGLDRGGSYNEQFF. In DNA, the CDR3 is TGCAGCGTTGAAGGGCTGGACAGGGGGGGGTCCTACAATGAGCAGTTCTTC.

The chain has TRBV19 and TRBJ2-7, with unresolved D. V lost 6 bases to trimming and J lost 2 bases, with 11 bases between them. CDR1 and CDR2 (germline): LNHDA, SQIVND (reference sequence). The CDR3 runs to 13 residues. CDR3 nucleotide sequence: TGTGCCAGTAGGCCCCGGAACGCCTACGAGCAGTACTTC. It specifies CASRPRNAYEQYF.

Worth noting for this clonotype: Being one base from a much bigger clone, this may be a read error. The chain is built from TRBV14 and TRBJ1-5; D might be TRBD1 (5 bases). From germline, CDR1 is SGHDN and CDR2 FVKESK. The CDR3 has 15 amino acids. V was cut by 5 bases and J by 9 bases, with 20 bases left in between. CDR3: CASSARDPVYRPQHF. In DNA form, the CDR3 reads TGTGCCAGCAGCGCCAGGGATCCAGTTTATCGGCCCCAGCATTTT.

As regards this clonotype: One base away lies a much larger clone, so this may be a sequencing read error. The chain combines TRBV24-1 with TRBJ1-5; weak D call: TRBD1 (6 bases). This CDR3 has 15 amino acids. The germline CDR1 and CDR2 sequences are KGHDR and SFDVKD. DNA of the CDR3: TGTGCCAGCAGCCCGGACAGCTATAGCAATCAGCCCCGGCATTTT. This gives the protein CASSPDSYSNQPRHF.

The CDR3 DNA sequence: TGTGCCAGCTCACCTCAACAGGGGAACACTGAAGCTTTCTTT. It translates to CASSPQQGNTEAFF. V is TRBV18 and J is TRBJ1-1, with D tentatively TRBD1 (6 bases). The CDR3 has 14 amino acids. The germline V gene encodes CDR1 KGHSH and CDR2 LQKENI. Trimming stripped 3 bases from V and 1 base from J, with 9 bases between.

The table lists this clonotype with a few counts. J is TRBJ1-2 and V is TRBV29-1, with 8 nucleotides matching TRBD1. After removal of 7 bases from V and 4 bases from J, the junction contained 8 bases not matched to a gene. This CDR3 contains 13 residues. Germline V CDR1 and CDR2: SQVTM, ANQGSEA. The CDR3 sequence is CSAGQGPTYGYTF. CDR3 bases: TGCAGCGCCGGACAGGGTCCTACCTATGGCTACACCTTC.

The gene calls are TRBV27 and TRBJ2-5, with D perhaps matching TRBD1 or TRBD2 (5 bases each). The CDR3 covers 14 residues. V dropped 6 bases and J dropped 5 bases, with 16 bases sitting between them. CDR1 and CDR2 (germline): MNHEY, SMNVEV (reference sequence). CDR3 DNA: TGTGCCAGCAGCCAAAGTGGGACCAGGGAGACCCAGTACTTC. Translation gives CASSQSGTRETQYF.

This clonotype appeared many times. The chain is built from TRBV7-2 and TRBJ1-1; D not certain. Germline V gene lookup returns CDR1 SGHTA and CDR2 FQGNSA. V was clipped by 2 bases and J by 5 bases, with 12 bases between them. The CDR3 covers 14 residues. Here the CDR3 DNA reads TGTGCCAGCAGCTTACTAGCGGGAGATACTGAAGCTTTCTTT. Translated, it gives CASSLLAGDTEAFF. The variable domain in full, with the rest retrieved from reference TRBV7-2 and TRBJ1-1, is GAGVSQSPSNKVTEKGKDVELRCDPISGHTALYWYRQSLGQGLEFLIYFQGNSAPDKSGLPSDRFSAERTGGSVSTLTIQRTQQEDSAVYLCASSLLAGDTEAFFGQGTRLTVV.

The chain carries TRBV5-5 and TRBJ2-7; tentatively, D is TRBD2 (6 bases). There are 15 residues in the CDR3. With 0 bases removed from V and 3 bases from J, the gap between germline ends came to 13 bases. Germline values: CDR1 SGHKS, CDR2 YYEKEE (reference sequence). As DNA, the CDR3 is TGTGCCAGCAGCTTGGTTAGCGGACGGAACTACGAGCAGTACTTC. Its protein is CASSLVSGRNYEQYF.

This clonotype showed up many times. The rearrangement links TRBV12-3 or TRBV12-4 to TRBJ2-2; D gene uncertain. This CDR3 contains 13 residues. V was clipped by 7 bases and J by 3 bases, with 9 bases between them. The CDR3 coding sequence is TGTGCCAGCACTGGGTCCTACACCGGGGAGCTGTTTTTT. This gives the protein CASTGSYTGELFF.

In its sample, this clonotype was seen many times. DNA of the CDR3: TGCGCCAGCAGCTTGAGTAGCAGTTCGAACACTGAAGCTTTCTTT. This encodes CASSLSSSSNTEAFF. The chain links TRBV5-1 to TRBJ1-1; D unresolved. The V end was cut by 1 base, the J end by 1 base, with 11 bases between. Germline assignment: CDR1 SGHRS and CDR2 YFSETQ. CDR3 length: 15 amino acids.

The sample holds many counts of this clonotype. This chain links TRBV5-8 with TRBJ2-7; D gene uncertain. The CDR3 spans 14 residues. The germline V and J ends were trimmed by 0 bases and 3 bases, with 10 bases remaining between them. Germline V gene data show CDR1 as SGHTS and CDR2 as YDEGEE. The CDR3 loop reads CASSLGPKNYEQYF. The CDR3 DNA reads TGTGCCAGCAGCTTGGGCCCAAAGAACTACGAGCAGTACTTC.

This CDR3 reads CASSMGQSQETQYF. CDR3 nucleotides: TGCGCCAGCAGCATGGGACAGTCACAAGAGACCCAGTACTTC. The chain is built from TRBV5-1 and TRBJ2-5, with 7 bases identical to TRBD1. The CDR3 runs to 14 residues. Germline-derived CDR1 and CDR2 are SGHRS and YFSETQ. The V segment lost 4 bases and the J segment 2 bases; nucleotides outside the gene matches: 5. The variable domain in full, with the rest retrieved from reference TRBV5-1 and TRBJ2-5, is KAGVTQTPRYLIKTRGQQVTLSCSPISGHRSVSWYQQTPGQGLQFLFEYFSETQRNKGNFPGRFSGRQFSNSRSEMNVSTLELGDSALYLCASSMGQSQETQYFGPGTRLLVL.

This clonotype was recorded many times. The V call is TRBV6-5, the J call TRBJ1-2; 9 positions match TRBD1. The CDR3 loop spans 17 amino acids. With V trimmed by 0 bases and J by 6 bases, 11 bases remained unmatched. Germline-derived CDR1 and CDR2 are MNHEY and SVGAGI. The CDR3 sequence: CASSYSSGATGGHGYTF. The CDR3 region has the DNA TGTGCCAGCAGTTACTCGTCTGGGGCGACAGGGGGTCATGGCTACACCTTC.

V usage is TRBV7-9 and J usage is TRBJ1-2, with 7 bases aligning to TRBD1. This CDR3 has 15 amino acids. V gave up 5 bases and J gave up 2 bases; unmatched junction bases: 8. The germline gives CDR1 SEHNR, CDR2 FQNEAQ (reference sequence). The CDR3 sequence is CASSLPTGMNYGYTF. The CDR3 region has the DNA TGTGCCAGCAGCCTACCGACAGGGATGAACTATGGCTACACCTTC. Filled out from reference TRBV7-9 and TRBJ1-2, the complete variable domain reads DTGVSQNPRHKITKRGQNVTFRCDPISEHNRLYWYRQTLGQGPEFLTYFQNEAQLEKSRLLSDRFSAERPKGSFSTLEIQRTEQGDSAMYLCASSLPTGMNYGYTFGSGTRLTVV.

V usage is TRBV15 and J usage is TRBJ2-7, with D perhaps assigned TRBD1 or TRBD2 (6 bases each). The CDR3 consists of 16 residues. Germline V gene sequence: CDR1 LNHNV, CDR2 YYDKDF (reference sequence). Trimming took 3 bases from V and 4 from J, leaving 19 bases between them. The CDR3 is CATSSYSIRGHYEQYF. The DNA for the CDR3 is TGTGCCACCAGCAGTTACTCGATCCGGGGGCATTACGAGCAGTACTTC.

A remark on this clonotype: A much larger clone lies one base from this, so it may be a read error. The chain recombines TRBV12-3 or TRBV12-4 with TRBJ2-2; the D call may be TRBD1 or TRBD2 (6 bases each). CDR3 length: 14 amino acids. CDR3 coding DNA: TGTGCCAGCAGTTTAGCGCGGGACACCGGGAAGCTGTTTTTT. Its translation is CASSLARDTGKLFF.